What follows are 4 T cell receptor beta chains derived from one specimen sequenced in a study of technical replicates of blood from several donors. Clones were sequenced by immunoSEQ multiplex PCR, and TCRdb holds only the in-frame ones, with some missing. The sample carries under 80,000 clones, nearly 98% recorded once. Sequencing input: T cells isolated from PBMCs. These receptors originate from a human donor in good health.

This chain links TRBV11-2 with TRBJ1-2, with TRBD1 matching 8 bases. Per germline, CDR1 SGHAT and CDR2 FQNNGV. The V gene end was trimmed by 6 bases and the J gene end by 8 bases; junction bases not matched to a gene: 8. The length of the CDR3 is 13 residues. The CDR3 protein is CASRNRGYGGYTF. The CDR3 nucleotides are TGTGCCAGCAGAAACAGGGGGTACGGGGGCTACACCTTC.

The rearrangement joins TRBV5-6 to TRBJ2-1; tentatively, D is TRBD2 (5 bases). CDR1 and CDR2 from the germline V gene are SGHDT and YYEEEE. V was pared by 4 bases and J by 6 bases, with 11 bases between. CDR3 length: 13 residues. Here the CDR3 reads CASSGSSSNEQFF. The CDR3 DNA reads as TGTGCCAGCAGCGGATCTAGCTCCAATGAGCAGTTCTTC.

Comment on this clone: The same CDR3 can be traced to other DNA sequences in this sample. The J gene is TRBJ2-1, the V gene TRBV11-2; D perhaps matches TRBD2 (5 bases). Germline CDR1 is SGHAT and CDR2 is FQNNGV. The CDR3 covers 15 residues. V lost 1 base and J lost 0, with 7 bases in between. This CDR3 is CASSLVRGSYNEQFF. The DNA of the CDR3 is TGTGCCAGCAGCTTAGTTCGGGGCTCCTACAATGAGCAGTTCTTC.

This chain connects TRBV7-2 to TRBJ2-3; TRBD1 matches 8 bases. Germline loops: CDR1 SGHTA, CDR2 FQGNSA. Losses at the gene ends were 1 base for V and 9 bases for J; bases not matched to a gene: 6. The CDR3 loop spans 14 amino acids. The chain's CDR3 is CASSLEDRAPTQYF. The CDR3 DNA is TGTGCCAGCAGCTTAGAGGACAGGGCGCCGACGCAGTATTTT.